One sample yielded the 12 T cell receptor beta chains listed below, sequenced in a study of cytomegalovirus exposure and HLA in healthy donors. Use of 60 Vbeta and 13 Jbeta primers characterized the PCR. The assay was immunoSEQ multiplex PCR, and TCRdb's table has in-frame clones only and misses some. The table shows about 190,000 clones, with 70% to 75% occurring only once. The sequenced material came from PBMCs. All receptors derive from a man between 25 and 39 years old in good health and CMV-seropositive.

A few counts support this clone. The chain recombines TRBV5-5 with TRBJ2-7; possibly TRBD2 for D (5 bases). Germline CDR1 is SGHKS and CDR2 is YYEKEE (reference sequence). Trimming removed 2 bases from V and 0 bases from J, with 15 bases in between. This CDR3 comprises 16 residues. CDR3 DNA sequence: TGTGCCAGCAGCTTCCGTGGTTCGAGCGGCTCCTACGAGCAGTACTTC. It is translated as CASSFRGSSGSYEQYF.

The chain combines TRBV28 with TRBJ2-7; tentatively, D is TRBD2 (6 bases). Germline V lookup: CDR1 MDHEN, CDR2 SYDVKM. The CDR3 length is 16 residues. V lost 2 bases to trimming and J lost 5 bases, with 19 bases between them. The CDR3 protein is CASSLGRAGWRNEQYF. The DNA of the CDR3 is TGTGCCAGCAGTTTAGGAAGGGCGGGATGGAGGAACGAGCAGTACTTC.

V gene TRBV5-1 combines with J gene TRBJ2-3; TRBD1 is a possible D gene (6 bases). CDR1 and CDR2 (germline): SGHRS, YFSETQ. The CDR3 covers 15 residues. Trimming took off 0 bases at V and 2 bases at J, with 10 bases between the two ends. This chain's CDR3 is CASSLGSGVTDTQYF. For the CDR3, the DNA is TGCGCCAGCAGCTTGGGTTCAGGGGTCACAGATACGCAGTATTTT.

The chain employs TRBV29-1 and TRBJ1-1; D is uncertain. CDR1 is SQVTM, CDR2 ANQGSEA, per germline. Trimming removed 1 base from V and 3 bases from J, with 6 bases in between. The CDR3 is made up of 12 amino acids. As DNA, the CDR3 is TGCAGCGTTGAAGGGCAACACACTGAAGCTTTCTTT. Translated: CSVEGQHTEAFF.

The chain uses TRBV5-1 and TRBJ2-3; TRBD2 matches 14 bases. From germline, CDR1 is SGHRS and CDR2 YFSETQ. This CDR3 is 18 amino acids long. The ends lost 4 bases at V and 1 base at J; junction bases unmatched: 8. The CDR3 here is CASSQTSGGARGTDTQYF. In DNA, the CDR3 is TGCGCCAGCAGCCAGACTAGCGGGGGGGCTAGGGGCACAGATACGCAGTATTTT.

The rearrangement links TRBV5-1 to TRBJ1-6; TRBD1 matches at 7 bases. There are 16 residues in the CDR3. With V trimmed by 1 base and J by 8 bases, 9 bases remained unmatched. Germline V gene lookup returns CDR1 SGHRS and CDR2 YFSETQ. CDR3 DNA sequence: TGCGCCAGCAGCTTGACTCAACAGGGGCCAGATTCACCCCTCCACTTT. Residues: CASSLTQQGPDSPLHF.

V is TRBV4-3 and J is TRBJ2-1; weak D call: TRBD2 (6 bases). Germline V CDR1 and CDR2: LGHNA, YSLEER. This CDR3 comprises 14 residues. V was clipped by 0 bases and J by 12 bases, with 15 bases between them. The CDR3 DNA follows: TGCGCCAGCAGCCAAGAAAGGGCGGGGTTAATGCAGTTCTTC. Its protein product is CASSQERAGLMQFF.

This clone was detected once. This chain connects TRBV11-3 to TRBJ2-7, with D maybe TRBD1 (5 bases). The CDR3 loop spans 13 amino acids. The germline V and J ends were trimmed by 4 bases and 6 bases, with 13 bases remaining between them. Per the germline V gene, CDR1 is SGHNT and CDR2 is YENEEA. CDR3 loop: CASSSRQGSEQYF. The DNA for the CDR3 is TGTGCCAGCAGCTCCCGGCAGGGCTCCGAGCAGTACTTC.

The table lists this clone with a few counts. V usage is TRBV5-1 and J usage is TRBJ1-1; 11 nucleotides line up with TRBD1. The CDR3 has 15 residues. Per germline, CDR1 SGHRS and CDR2 YFSETQ. V dropped 0 bases and J dropped 2; count of bases not matched to a gene: 0. CDR3 sequence: CASSLGTGGNTEAFF. The CDR3 DNA reads as TGCGCCAGCAGCTTGGGGACAGGGGGCAACACTGAAGCTTTCTTT.

This clone was observed a single time. V usage is TRBV15 and J usage is TRBJ2-5; D unclear. Trimming removed 1 base from V and 0 bases from J, with 6 bases in between. This CDR3 contains 14 residues. Germline V gene sequence: CDR1 LNHNV, CDR2 YYDKDF (reference sequence). The CDR3 is CATSRGSDQETQYF. CDR3 in DNA: TGTGCCACCAGCAGAGGGTCAGACCAAGAGACCCAGTACTTC.

The chain uses TRBV27 and TRBJ2-1; 10 bases agree with TRBD1. The CDR3 has 14 residues. Trimming removed 4 bases from V and 5 bases from J; junction bases left unmatched: 2. Germline V gene sequence: CDR1 MNHEY, CDR2 SMNVEV (reference sequence). CDR3 protein: CASSSDRGDNEQFF. The CDR3 DNA reads TGTGCCAGCAGTTCGGACAGGGGGGACAATGAGCAGTTCTTC.

The genes are TRBV5-6 and TRBJ2-5, with TRBD1 as a possible D gene (5 bases). V was cut by 7 bases and J by 0 bases, with 13 bases left in between. This CDR3 comprises 14 residues. Germline V gene data show CDR1 as SGHDT and CDR2 as YYEEEE. The DNA for the CDR3 is TGTGCCAGCTCGACAGTGAAGTACCAAGAGACCCAGTACTTC. It codes for CASSTVKYQETQYF.